Listed below are T cell receptor beta chains from one sample, sequenced in a study of OX40 agonist ivuxolimab in advanced cancers. Sequenced by immunoSEQ multiplex PCR; TCRdb stores in-frame clones only, minus some. The sample lists about 68,000 clones, around nine tenths seen once, with more than 0.75% in the top ten. The material sequenced was CD4+ or CD8+ T cells sorted from blood, taken in a trial of the OX40 agonist ivuxolimab. The receptors shown here come from an adult with an advanced solid tumor such as melanoma, head and neck, liver or kidney cancer. Both conserved end residues are part of each CDR3. Fields, in order: D gene, J gene, clone size, CDR3 length, V gene, CDR3 DNA, CDR3 protein. The D gene is left open where the match is weak. Clone size is given for some rows only: seen once, a few or many times, or a class if the clone is expanded.

.,TRBJ2-7,.,17,TRBV27,TGTGCCAGCAGGCCCTTACTAGGAGGGGGATTTCTATACGAGCAGTACTTC,CASRPLLGGGFLYEQYF
TRBD1,TRBJ2-7,few,15,TRBV18,TGTGCCAGCTCACCAGCCTGGGACAGAATCGACGAGCAGTACTTC,CASSPAWDRIDEQYF
TRBD1,TRBJ1-1,.,16,TRBV19,TGTGCCAGTAGTATAGATCCGACAGGGGGGAGAACTGAAGCTTTCTTT,CASSIDPTGGRTEAFF
.,TRBJ2-1,.,18,TRBV18,TGTGCCAGCTCACCGGTTTTAGGGGCAGGCGGGTTTGGAAATGAGCAGTTCTTC,CASSPVLGAGGFGNEQFF
.,TRBJ2-4,.,16,TRBV5-4,TGTGCCAGCAGTTTACAGGGCCCTGGGGTAAAAAACATTCAGTACTTC,CASSLQGPGVKNIQYF
TRBD1,TRBJ2-3,.,16,TRBV7-3,TGTGCCAGCAGCTTAACAGGGACAGGGATGCGAGATACGCAGTATTTT,CASSLTGTGMRDTQYF
.,TRBJ2-5,few,14,TRBV11-2,TGTGCCAGCAGCTTAGGTAGCGTCGGAGAGACCCAGTACTTC,CASSLGSVGETQYF
TRBD2,TRBJ2-3,.,15,TRBV9,TGTGCCAGCAGCGCACTAGCGGGACTCCCAGATACGCAGTATTTT,CASSALAGLPDTQYF
.,TRBJ2-1,.,14,TRBV5-4,TGTGCCAGCAGCTTTCCCAGGGAGGACAATGAGCAGTTCTTC,CASSFPREDNEQFF
TRBD1,TRBJ1-5,few,15,TRBV30,TGTGCCTGGAGTCTGGGACAGAGCGCCTATCAGCCCCAGCATTTT,CAWSLGQSAYQPQHF
TRBD2,TRBJ2-1,.,13,TRBV4-2,TGTGCCAGCAGCCAGAGCGGGAGCAACGAGCAGTTCTTC,CASSQSGSNEQFF
.,TRBJ1-2,.,17,TRBV21-1,TGTGCCAGCAGCAAAGGTGGGGAACCTGCTACGAACTATGGCTACACCTTC,CASSKGGEPATNYGYTF
TRBD2,TRBJ2-7,.,17,TRBV27,TGTGCCAGCAGTTTAGGATCCAGCGGGAGGGCCCCCTACGAGCAGTACTTC,CASSLGSSGRAPYEQYF
TRBD1,TRBJ2-1,.,14,TRBV6-1,TGTGCCAGCAGATCAGGGGGCTCCTACAATGAGCAGTTCTTC,CASRSGGSYNEQFF
TRBD1,TRBJ2-7,.,14,TRBV7-2,TGTGCCAGCAGCTTCCAGGGGGTGAGGGACGAGCAGTACTTC,CASSFQGVRDEQYF
TRBD2,TRBJ2-7,.,18,TRBV4-2,TGTGCCAGCAGCTTGGTAGCCCTAGCGGGAGGGCTCTCCTACGAGCAGTACTTC,CASSLVALAGGLSYEQYF
TRBD1,TRBJ1-4,.,14,TRBV11-2,TGTGCCAGCAGCTTAGGGGGACAGGGCCAAAAACTGTTTTTT,CASSLGGQGQKLFF
.,TRBJ1-1,.,15,TRBV18,TGTGCCAGCTCACCTATTACTTACCAGGTCGCTGAAGCTTTCTTT,CASSPITYQVAEAFF
.,TRBJ2-5,.,14,TRBV5-1,TGCGCCAGCAGCTCCGGGACGTTGGGGGAGACCCAGTACTTC,CASSSGTLGETQYF
.,TRBJ2-1,.,16,TRBV19,TGTGCCAGTAGTATGGAGCGGGTGGTTTCCTACAATGAGCAGTTCTTC,CASSMERVVSYNEQFF
TRBD2,TRBJ2-7,once,14,TRBV6-5,TGTGCCAGTTCATTTACTAGCGGGGCCTACGAGCAGTACTTC,CASSFTSGAYEQYF
.,TRBJ2-4,.,15,TRBV28,TGTGCCAGCAACCATGGCACGGTAGCCAAAAACATTCAGTACTTC,CASNHGTVAKNIQYF
.,TRBJ1-3,.,19,TRBV9,TGTGCCAGCAGCCCACGCAGCAGGGGTCCTACAGACGCGGGAAACACCATATATTTT,CASSPRSRGPTDAGNTIYF
.,TRBJ1-5,.,15,TRBV5-6,TGTGCCAGCAGCCTTCTCGGGGAGAGTAAGACGCCCCAGCATTTT,CASSLLGESKTPQHF
TRBD1,TRBJ2-7,.,14,TRBV11-3,TGTGCCAGCAGCCCAGGGACAGGAGGGTACGAGCAGTACTTC,CASSPGTGGYEQYF
TRBD2,TRBJ2-1,.,15,TRBV19,TGTGCCAGTAGTCCTCCGGGACTATCTCTCTGGGAGCAGTTCTTC,CASSPPGLSLWEQFF
TRBD1,TRBJ1-1,.,13,TRBV28,TGTGCCAGCAGTACGACAGGGGGCGCGGTGGCTTTCTTT,CASSTTGGAVAFF
TRBD2,TRBJ2-5,once,17,TRBV7-9,TGTGCCAGCAGCCGCTGGGGTAGCGGGAGTTACCAAGAGACCCAGTACTTC,CASSRWGSGSYQETQYF
.,TRBJ1-1,.,16,TRBV5-4,TGTGCCAGCAGCTTGGAACCGGCAGGGGCGAACACTGAAGCTTTCTTT,CASSLEPAGANTEAFF
.,TRBJ2-3,few,14,TRBV5-4,TGTGCCAGCAGCTTGGCAGGGGCTGGAGATACGCAGTATTTT,CASSLAGAGDTQYF
.,TRBJ1-1,.,13,TRBV11-2,TGTGCCAGCAGGGTTGGCGTGAACACTGAAGCTTTCTTT,CASRVGVNTEAFF
TRBD2,TRBJ2-3,.,16,TRBV7-3,TGTGCCAGCAGCCCCACTAGCGGTCCTAGCACAGATACGCAGTATTTT,CASSPTSGPSTDTQYF
TRBD1,TRBJ1-3,.,15,TRBV27,TGTGCCAGCAGTCGACAGGGGAACTTTGGAAACACCATATATTTT,CASSRQGNFGNTIYF
.,TRBJ2-1,.,14,TRBV18,TGTGCCAGCTCACTGTCGACCATCTACAATGAGCAGTTCTTC,CASSLSTIYNEQFF
.,TRBJ2-7,.,11,TRBV27,TGTGCCAGCAGTAATCTTGTAGAGCAGTACTTC,CASSNLVEQYF
.,TRBJ2-1,.,14,TRBV7-9,TGTGCCAGCAGCTTAGCGCTCAGTTACAATGAGCAGTTCTTC,CASSLALSYNEQFF
.,TRBJ1-2,.,15,TRBV5-1,TGCGCCAGCAGCTTGGCCGGACAGCTGCGCTATGGCTACACCTTC,CASSLAGQLRYGYTF
.,TRBJ2-6,once,17,TRBV28,TGTGCCAGCAGTTTAACGGCAGGCGTTTCTGGGGCCAACGTCCTGACTTTC,CASSLTAGVSGANVLTF
.,TRBJ2-1,.,14,TRBV6-6,TGTGCCAGCAGTCCCGACTACCCCCACAATGAGCAGTTCTTC,CASSPDYPHNEQFF
TRBD2,TRBJ2-3,few,18,TRBV11-2,TGTGCCAGCAGCTCGTGGGACCGACTAGCGGGCGTCACAGATACGCAGTATTTT,CASSSWDRLAGVTDTQYF
.,TRBJ1-1,once,16,TRBV5-1,TGCGCCAGCGGCGGGGGGGGAGGGCCGTGGGACACTGAAGCTTTCTTT,CASGGGGGPWDTEAFF
.,TRBJ2-7,large,13,TRBV4-3,TGCGCCAGCAGCCAAGTCCCCGGCTACGAGCAGTACTTC,CASSQVPGYEQYF
TRBD2,TRBJ2-7,once,15,TRBV18,TGTGCCAGCTCGTCGGGACTAGCGGGCAGCTACGAGCAGTACTTC,CASSSGLAGSYEQYF
.,TRBJ1-1,.,13,TRBV29-1,TGCAGCGTCTCCGCAGGAAGGAACACTGAAGCTTTCTTT,CSVSAGRNTEAFF
.,TRBJ2-2,.,15,TRBV7-3,TGTGCCAGCAGCTTACAGGGAAAAGTCGCCGGGGAGCTGTTTTTT,CASSLQGKVAGELFF
.,TRBJ2-1,.,15,TRBV6-1,TGTGCCAGCAGTGTCGGTTTCGCGGCCGACAATGAGCAGTTCTTC,CASSVGFAADNEQFF
TRBD2,TRBJ2-3,.,17,TRBV7-9,TGTGCCAGCAGCCCTCCTCGAGTAGCGGGAGGTACAGATACGCAGTATTTT,CASSPPRVAGGTDTQYF
.,TRBJ2-5,once,14,TRBV5-4,TGTGCCAGCAGCTTCCTAGGGGGCCAAGAGACCCAGTACTTC,CASSFLGGQETQYF
.,TRBJ1-6,.,14,TRBV27,TGTGCCAGCAGTTTACGGGGAATGGAGTCACCCCTCCACTTT,CASSLRGMESPLHF
.,TRBJ2-2,.,16,TRBV19,TGTGCCAGTACCCCTGGAGCAGGCGCCAACACCGGGGAGCTGTTTTTT,CASTPGAGANTGELFF
TRBD1,TRBJ1-2,.,16,TRBV5-1,TGCGCCAGCAGCCCAAATTCCGGGACAGGTAACTATGGCTACACCTTC,CASSPNSGTGNYGYTF
TRBD1,TRBJ2-5,few,21,TRBV13,TGTGCCAGCAGCTCAAACTACCGGAGTTTTACGGGACAGGGTAACCAAGAGACCCAGTACTTC,CASSSNYRSFTGQGNQETQYF
TRBD1,TRBJ2-1,once,19,TRBV27,TGTGCCAGCAGTTTATCCGCGAACCCGTGGCAGGGGGTCTACAATGAGCAGTTCTTC,CASSLSANPWQGVYNEQFF
TRBD2,TRBJ2-5,.,15,TRBV7-3,TGTGCCAGCAGCTACGGCGGGACTAGGGCAGAGACCCAGTACTTC,CASSYGGTRAETQYF
.,TRBJ2-2,.,14,TRBV27,TGTGCCAGCAGTTTAGAGTGGGCATCCGGGGAGCTGTTTTTT,CASSLEWASGELFF
.,TRBJ1-1,.,12,TRBV30,TGTGCCGGCCAACTTTCAGTCACTGAAGCTTTCTTT,CAGQLSVTEAFF